This T cell receptor (beta chain) derives from a study of blood T cell repertoires in COVID-19. Across the whole study: Italy, Spain and the United States were the sources of the convalescent and acute COVID-19 samples. Sample material is recorded as cDNA or gDNA derived from T cells, B-cell-depleted T cells, or PBMCs.

V was trimmed by 5 bases and J by 0 bases, leaving 11 bases between them. CDR3 length equals 14 residues. Germline V gene sequence: CDR1 MNHEY, CDR2 SVGAGI. Per the original data handling: Nucleated cell number was recorded as an estimate derived from reference gene primer amplification. The table came from immunoSEQ multiplex PCR; TCRdb's copy has only in-frame clones and leaves some out. V and J calls and clone size follow that table, whereas D and trimming were derived from the DNA. The sample lists over 200,000 clones; around 80% were seen once. The TCR was taken from a man aged 40-55 years with active or convalescent COVID-19. This chain joins TRBV6-5 and TRBJ2-7, with D perhaps matching TRBD2 (6 bases). Sequences were obtained from peripheral blood. As DNA, the CDR3 is TGTGCCAGCAGTCGGGACTTGAGCTCCTACGAGCAGTACTTC. Translated: CASSRDLSSYEQYF.